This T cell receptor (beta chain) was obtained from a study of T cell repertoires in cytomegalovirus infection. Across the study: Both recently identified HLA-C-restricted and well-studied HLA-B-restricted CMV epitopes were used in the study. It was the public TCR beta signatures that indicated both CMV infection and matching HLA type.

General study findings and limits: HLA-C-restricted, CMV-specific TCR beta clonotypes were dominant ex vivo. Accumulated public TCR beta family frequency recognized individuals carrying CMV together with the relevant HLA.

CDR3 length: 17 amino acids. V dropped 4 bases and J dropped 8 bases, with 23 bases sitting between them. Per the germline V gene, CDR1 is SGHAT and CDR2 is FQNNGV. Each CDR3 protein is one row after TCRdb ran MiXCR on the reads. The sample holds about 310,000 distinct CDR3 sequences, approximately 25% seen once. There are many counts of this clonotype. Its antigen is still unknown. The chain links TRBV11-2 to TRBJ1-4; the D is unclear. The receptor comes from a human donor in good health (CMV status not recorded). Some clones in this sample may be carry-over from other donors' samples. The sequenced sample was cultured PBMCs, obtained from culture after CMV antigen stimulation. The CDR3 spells CASSSAGYGRGREKLFF. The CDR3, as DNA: TGTGCCAGCAGCTCAGCCGGATACGGACGAGGAAGGGAAAAACTGTTTTTT.